One and the same sample provided the 32 T cell receptor beta chains below, sequenced in a study of cytomegalovirus exposure and HLA in healthy donors. In the PCR, 60 Vbeta and 13 Jbeta primers were used. Libraries were prepared by immunoSEQ multiplex PCR; TCRdb keeps only in-frame clonotypes and omits some of them. The data hold roughly 160,000 clones, with 80% observed a single time. The sequencing input was PBMCs. Every receptor here comes from a woman between 50 and 59 years old in good health and CMV-seropositive.

V usage is TRBV4-1 and J usage is TRBJ1-5; D unclear. The V and J ends lost 4 bases and 9 bases respectively, with 19 bases between them. The CDR3 is 15 amino acids. Germline V CDR1 and CDR2: MGHRA, YSYEKL. The CDR3, as DNA: TGCGCCAGCAGCCCCCGGTATACAGTTAATTTGCCCCAGCATTTT. Residues: CASSPRYTVNLPQHF.

The V call is TRBV13, the J call TRBJ2-2, with TRBD2 identical over 7 bases. This CDR3 is 18 amino acids long. V lost 3 bases to trimming and J lost 2 bases; unmatched junction nucleotides: 12. Germline V gene lookup returns CDR1 PRHDT and CDR2 FYEKMQ (reference sequence). CDR3 nucleotides: TGTGCCAGCAGCTTGGGGATCTTACTAGCGCTTAACACCGGGGAGCTGTTTTTT. It encodes CASSLGILLALNTGELFF.

About this clone: A junction end diverges from the germline sequence, so it may reflect a read error. The J gene is TRBJ1-3, the V gene TRBV16, with TRBD1 matching over 7 bases. Germline V gene lookup returns CDR1 KGHSY and CDR2 FQNENV. The length of the CDR3 is 17 residues. Written as DNA, the CDR3 is TGTGCCAGTAGCCGGGACAGAGCGGTTAAAAATGGAAACACCATATATTTT. It encodes CASSRDRAVKNGNTIYF. The complete variable domain, with remaining parts taken from reference TRBV16 and TRBJ1-3, reads GEEVAQTPKHLVRGEGQKAKLYCAPIKGHSYVFWYQQVLKNEFKFLISFQNENVFDETGMPKERFSAKCLPNSPCSLEIQATKLEDSAVYFCASSRDRAVKNGNTIYFGEGSWLTVV.

The chain uses TRBV19 and TRBJ1-5; no clear D gene. V lost 5 bases to trimming and J lost 0 bases, with 11 bases between them. Looked up from germline, CDR1 is LNHDA and CDR2 is SQIVND (reference sequence). This CDR3 contains 15 residues. Here the CDR3 reads CASSFDTPSNQPQHF. CDR3 bases: TGTGCCAGTAGTTTCGACACCCCTAGCAATCAGCCCCAGCATTTT.

This clone appeared once. V and J are TRBV25-1 and TRBJ2-7; a weak D match, TRBD1 (6 bases). The CDR3 runs 13 residues. V lost 3 bases and J lost 11, with 17 bases in between. Germline V lookup: CDR1 MGHDK, CDR2 SYGVNS. The CDR3 DNA reads as TGTGCCAGCAGTGAGGACCCTACAGGGAAGGAGTACTTC. It encodes CASSEDPTGKEYF.

V usage is TRBV5-5 and J usage is TRBJ2-7, with 9 bases that match TRBD1. This CDR3 has 14 residues. Germline V gene lookup returns CDR1 SGHKS and CDR2 YYEKEE (reference sequence). Germline trimming cut 4 bases from V and 4 bases from J; bases unmatched to any gene: 6. CDR3 nucleotide sequence: TGTGCCAGCAGCCCTCCTGGACAGGGGTACGAGCAGTACTTC. Its translation is CASSPPGQGYEQYF.

In this sample, this clone turned up once. This chain connects TRBV6-1 to TRBJ1-5; D is perhaps TRBD1 (6 bases). V was clipped by 2 bases and J by 6 bases, with 14 bases between them. The CDR3 spans 15 residues. CDR1 MNHNS and CDR2 SASEGT come from the germline V gene. The CDR3 coding sequence is TGTGCCAGCAGTGAAACCAGGGGAGCGGTTCAGCCCCAGCATTTT. This sequence encodes CASSETRGAVQPQHF.

V gene TRBV21-1 combines with J gene TRBJ2-7; the table's D call TRBD2 went unverified against the DNA. TRBV21-1 has pseudogene status. This CDR3 is 14 amino acids long. CDR3 nucleotide sequence: TGTGCCAGCAGACGTTTAGTACGATCCTACGAGCAGTACTTC. The encoded protein is CASRRLVRSYEQYF.

The chain is built from TRBV27 and TRBJ1-2; D is undetermined. This CDR3 region has 12 residues. V lost 4 bases, J lost 8 bases, and 11 bases lay in between. The germline gives CDR1 MNHEY, CDR2 SMNVEV (reference sequence). CDR3: CASSYEGRGYTF. The CDR3 DNA is TGTGCCAGCAGTTATGAGGGCCGCGGCTACACCTTC.

The CDR3 loop reads CASSISLGGSGANVLTF. The CDR3 DNA reads TGTGCCAGTAGTATATCCCTCGGAGGGTCTGGGGCCAACGTCCTGACTTTC. The rearrangement uses TRBV19 and TRBJ2-6; D may be TRBD2 (6 bases). V was pared by 2 bases and J by 1 base, with 12 bases between. This CDR3 has 17 amino acids. Germline CDR1 LNHDA, CDR2 SQIVND (reference sequence). Based on the CDR3 plus reference TRBV19 and TRBJ2-6, the full variable domain is DGGITQSPKYLFRKEGQNVTLSCEQNLNHDAMYWYRQDPGQGLRLIYYSQIVNDFQKGDIAEGYSVSREKKESFPLTVTSAQKNPTAFYLCASSISLGGSGANVLTFGAGSRLTVL.

This clone was found once. J is TRBJ2-1 and V is TRBV7-3, with TRBD2 matching over 7 bases. Germline trimming cut 5 bases from V and 3 bases from J; bases unmatched to any gene: 4. The CDR3 covers 14 residues. Germline V gene sequence: CDR1 SGHTA, CDR2 FQGTGA. The CDR3 region is CASSLASGYNEQFF. The CDR3 DNA follows: TGTGCCAGCAGCCTCGCTAGCGGCTACAATGAGCAGTTCTTC.

The gene calls are TRBV6-5 and TRBJ2-7; tentatively, D is TRBD1 (6 bases). The length of the CDR3 is 14 residues. Germline CDR1 reads MNHEY; CDR2 reads SVGAGI. Trimming left V 0 bases short and J 3 bases short, with 9 bases between. CDR3 protein: CASSYSAGDYEQYF. The CDR3 bases are TGTGCCAGCAGTTACTCGGCAGGGGACTACGAGCAGTACTTC.

CDR3 amino acids: CASSFLGTGVHTQYF. The CDR3 region has the DNA TGTGCCAGCAGCTTCTTGGGGACAGGGGTGCATACGCAGTATTTT. The chain couples TRBV7-3 to TRBJ2-3; 10 nucleotides agree with TRBD1. Germline values: CDR1 SGHTA, CDR2 FQGTGA. V gave up 3 bases and J gave up 7 bases; unmatched junction bases: 7. The CDR3 covers 15 residues.

The rearrangement joins TRBV28 to TRBJ2-7, with TRBD1 as a possible D gene (6 bases). Germline CDR1 is MDHEN and CDR2 is SYDVKM. V was clipped by 11 bases and J by 5 bases, with 22 bases between them. The CDR3 totals 14 residues. The CDR3 bases are TGTGCCCACCGTCGGGCAGGGGTGAATAACGAGCAGTACTTC. Translating it yields CAHRRAGVNNEQYF.

J is TRBJ1-2 and V is TRBV14; maybe TRBD1 (5 bases). V was trimmed by 1 base and J by 1 base, leaving 10 bases between them. Germline V lookup: CDR1 SGHDN, CDR2 FVKESK. The CDR3 is 15 residues long. The CDR3 DNA sequence: TGTGCCAGCAGCCAAGTGGGGGGACTTAACTATGGCTACACCTTC. Its protein product is CASSQVGGLNYGYTF. Supplemented by reference TRBV14 and TRBJ1-2, the full variable domain reads EAGVTQFPSHSVIEKGQTVTLRCDPISGHDNLYWYRRVMGKEIKFLLHFVKESKQDESGMPNNRFLAERTGGTYSTLKVQPAELEDSGVYFCASSQVGGLNYGYTFGSGTRLTVV.

For this clone: Its ends do not fully match the called genes, so a read error is possible. This chain uses TRBV7-9 with TRBJ2-7; possibly TRBD1 for D (6 bases). The CDR3 covers 15 residues. The germline V gene encodes CDR1 SEHNR and CDR2 FQNEAQ (reference sequence). CDR3 region: CSSSLVGGRSYEQYF. The CDR3 DNA reads TGTTCCAGCAGCTTAGTTGGGGGCCGGTCCTACGAGCAGTACTTC.

The V gene is TRBV28, the J gene TRBJ1-2; D is possibly TRBD1 (6 bases). Germline assignment: CDR1 MDHEN and CDR2 SYDVKM. With 5 bases removed from V and 4 bases from J, the gap between germline ends came to 20 bases. The CDR3 has 16 amino acids. The CDR3 sequence: CASSTMDRFSFYGYTF. DNA for the CDR3: TGTGCCAGCAGTACCATGGACAGATTTAGCTTCTATGGCTACACCTTC.

This clone turned up a few times. V is TRBV9 and J is TRBJ2-1, with D possibly TRBD2 on 6 matching bases. Germline V gene lookup returns CDR1 SGDLS and CDR2 YYNGEE. Trimming pared 2 bases from V and 4 bases from J, leaving 10 bases between. The CDR3 loop spans 14 amino acids. CDR3 amino acids: CASSVGGEYNEQFF. CDR3 in DNA: TGTGCCAGCAGCGTGGGGGGAGAATACAATGAGCAGTTCTTC.

The V gene is TRBV19, the J gene TRBJ2-2; 8 nucleotides align to TRBD2. CDR3 length: 16 amino acids. CDR1 and CDR2 (germline): LNHDA, SQIVND (reference sequence). In DNA form, the CDR3 reads TGTGCTTTACTAAGGGAGCGGGAGATTACTACCGGGGAGCTGTTTTTT. As protein: CALLREREITTGELFF.

V and J are TRBV9 and TRBJ2-1; D gene ambiguous. Germline CDR1 is SGDLS and CDR2 is YYNGEE. The CDR3 covers 14 residues. With 0 bases removed from V and 2 bases from J, the gap between germline ends came to 6 bases. DNA for the CDR3: TGTGCCAGCAGCGTAGTTATAACCTACAATGAGCAGTTCTTC. Amino acids: CASSVVITYNEQFF.

The V gene is TRBV10-3, the J gene TRBJ2-1; no firm D call. Germline values: CDR1 ENHRY, CDR2 SYGVKD. The CDR3 sequence is 14 residues long. Trimming removed 3 bases from V and 1 base from J, with 7 bases in between. CDR3 sequence (DNA): TGTGCCATCAGTGAACAGTTGTCCTACAATGAGCAGTTCTTC. It yields the protein CAISEQLSYNEQFF.

The rearrangement links TRBV5-1 to TRBJ1-5; 7 positions match TRBD1. Unmatched junction bases numbered 7, after V lost 3 bases and J lost 7 bases. The CDR3 has 14 residues. Per germline, CDR1 SGHRS and CDR2 YFSETQ. CDR3 DNA sequence: TGCGCCAGCAGCTCGGGACAGCCCGGACAGCCCCAGCATTTT. Its protein is CASSSGQPGQPQHF. Looking up the rest from reference TRBV5-1 and TRBJ1-5 gives the full variable domain: KAGVTQTPRYLIKTRGQQVTLSCSPISGHRSVSWYQQTPGQGLQFLFEYFSETQRNKGNFPGRFSGRQFSNSRSEMNVSTLELGDSALYLCASSSGQPGQPQHFGDGTRLSIL.

The chain couples TRBV2 to TRBJ1-5; the match to TRBD1 covers 10 bases. Per the germline V gene, CDR1 is SNHLY and CDR2 is FYNNEI. This CDR3 has 15 amino acids. With V trimmed by 6 bases and J by 2 bases, 4 bases remained unmatched. CDR3 loop: CASRGDRGGNQPQHF. The CDR3 coding sequence is TGTGCCAGCAGGGGGGACAGGGGAGGCAATCAGCCCCAGCATTTT.

The J gene is TRBJ1-1, the V gene TRBV7-2, with TRBD1 as a possible D gene (6 bases). With 7 bases removed from V and 5 bases from J, the gap between germline ends came to 17 bases. The CDR3 contains 14 residues. In germline, CDR1 is SGHTA, CDR2 FQGNSA. The CDR3 here is CASTPGGARTEAFF. The CDR3 bases are TGTGCCAGCACCCCGGGGGGGGCGAGGACTGAAGCTTTCTTT. The full variable domain, its missing parts supplied by reference TRBV7-2 and TRBJ1-1, is GAGVSQSPSNKVTEKGKDVELRCDPISGHTALYWYRQSLGQGLEFLIYFQGNSAPDKSGLPSDRFSAERTGGSVSTLTIQRTQQEDSAVYLCASTPGGARTEAFFGQGTRLTVV.

The genes are TRBV5-6 and TRBJ2-7; perhaps TRBD2 as D (5 bases). Germline CDR1 SGHDT, CDR2 YYEEEE. The CDR3 has 14 amino acids. V was clipped by 0 bases and J by 2 bases, with 9 bases between them. The CDR3 region has the DNA TGTGCCAGCAGCTTGGGGCCGGGGACCTACGAGCAGTACTTC. This encodes CASSLGPGTYEQYF.

Notes on this clone: Relative to the germline gene, one junction end is altered; a read error may explain this. The chain employs TRBV7-7 and TRBJ2-7; 12 bases match TRBD1. This CDR3 region has 15 residues. Germline CDR1 and CDR2: SSHAT and FNYEAQ (reference sequence). CDR3 sequence: CASSQGQGASYEQYF. The CDR3 DNA follows: TGTGCTAGCAGCCAGGGACAGGGGGCATCCTACGAGCAGTACTTC.

This clone appeared a single time. The chain couples TRBV28 to TRBJ2-3; 7 nucleotides align to TRBD1. Germline CDR1 is MDHEN and CDR2 is SYDVKM. The J segment lost 3 bases and the V segment lost 6 bases, leaving 9 bases of the junction unmatched. The CDR3 is made up of 15 amino acids. The CDR3 nucleotides are TGTGCCAGCAGCCAAGGGGGCACCCAAACAGATACGCAGTATTTT. Translation gives CASSQGGTQTDTQYF.

The CDR3 spells CASSQQGLYQPQHF. The CDR3 DNA reads TGTGCCAGCAGTCAACAGGGGCTCTATCAGCCCCAGCATTTT. J is TRBJ1-5 and V is TRBV27; 7 nucleotides agree with TRBD1. Trimming removed 5 bases from V and 5 bases from J; junction bases left unmatched: 6. The germline gives CDR1 MNHEY, CDR2 SMNVEV (reference sequence). The CDR3 consists of 14 residues.

The chain combines TRBV7-9 with TRBJ2-3, with TRBD1 matching over 7 bases. CDR3 length equals 15 residues. The ends lost 2 bases at V and 5 bases at J; junction bases unmatched: 7. The germline CDR1 and CDR2 sequences are SEHNR and FQNEAQ (reference sequence). The CDR3 is CASSLLYRGRDTQYF. The CDR3 DNA reads TGTGCCAGCAGCTTACTGTACAGGGGTAGAGATACGCAGTATTTT.

This chain links TRBV7-9 with TRBJ2-7; the D gene is possibly TRBD2 (5 bases). The CDR3 loop spans 14 amino acids. Germline V lookup: CDR1 SEHNR, CDR2 FQNEAQ (reference sequence). V was shortened by 8 bases and J by 0 bases, with 14 bases between the two germline ends. The CDR3 region has the DNA TGTGCCAGCGCCCGAGAGAGCGGCTCCTACGAGCAGTACTTC. Protein sequence: CASARESGSYEQYF.

The chain recombines TRBV7-2 with TRBJ2-1; a weak D match, TRBD2 (6 bases). This CDR3 comprises 19 residues. Germline V gene lookup returns CDR1 SGHTA and CDR2 FQGNSA. V was cut by 6 bases and J by 0 bases, with 24 bases left in between. CDR3 region: CASSFQRGLDYLSYNEQFF. CDR3 DNA: TGTGCCAGCAGTTTTCAAAGAGGCCTGGACTATCTCTCCTACAATGAGCAGTTCTTC.

This clone was seen only once. The V and J genes are TRBV5-1 and TRBJ2-3; 7 bases fit TRBD2. CDR3 length equals 16 residues. The germline CDR1 and CDR2 sequences are SGHRS and YFSETQ. V was clipped by 0 bases and J by 1 base; unmatched bases: 5. CDR3 sequence (DNA): TGCGCCAGCAGCTTGGCCAACCGGGGGGGCACAGATACGCAGTATTTT. Protein sequence: CASSLANRGGTDTQYF.